This T cell receptor beta chain was retrieved from a study of shared clonotypes between healthy human individuals. Data came from immunoSEQ multiplex PCR; TCRdb stores just in-frame clones and leaves some out. The data hold approximately 1,500,000 clones, with approximately 96% observed a single time. Regarding the study as a whole: Shared across several donors were around 5% of the naive CD4 clonotypes. Clonotypes shared by all four sorted-subset donors had higher generation probabilities than non-shared clonotypes.

As concerns this clone: Antigen unknown.

The CDR3 covers 17 residues. Germline CDR1 MDHEN, CDR2 SYDVKM. Trimming stripped 5 bases from V and 6 bases from J, with 23 bases between. Everyone who donated was a Caucasian adult who lived in Nashville, Tennessee. The clonotype comes from a man aged 30 to 45 in good health. Sequencing input: naive CD4+ T cells sorted from blood. Sample subset: CD45RA+ positively selected. V usage is TRBV28 and J usage is TRBJ2-1; weak D call: TRBD1 (6 bases). The CDR3 coding sequence is TGTGCCAGCAGTACATTAACGGGGACATCGGCCCCCAATGAGCAGTTCTTC. This translates into CASSTLTGTSAPNEQFF.